Each of the 7 T cell receptor beta chains below was sequenced from the same sample in a study of T cells in Graves' hyperthyroidism and ophthalmopathy. Amplified TCR beta CDR3 regions derived from RNA transcripts. The HTBI primer set served for first-round RT-PCR of the TCR CDR3. A single record per CDR3 protein comes from TCRdb applying MiXCR to the multiplex PCR reads. Here the sample spans under 800,000 distinct CDR3 sequences, 14% being singletons. The sequencing sample was made of blood. Every receptor here comes from a woman younger than 35 with Graves' hyperthyroidism.

This clonotype was observed at least ten times. The genes are TRBV2 and TRBJ2-3, with TRBD2 matching 7 bases. CDR1 and CDR2 (germline): SNHLY, FYNNEI. The CDR3 runs to 15 residues. Trimming cost V 3 bases and J 4 bases; bases outside gene matches: 7. The CDR3 region is CASSEGRGIPDTQYF. CDR3 bases: TGTGCCAGCAGTGAGGGGAGGGGTATCCCAGATACGCAGTATTTT.

Only a few counts were recorded for this clonotype. The V call is TRBV12-3 or TRBV12-4, the J call TRBJ1-2, with D maybe TRBD1 (5 bases). The CDR3 sequence is 16 residues long. Between the trimmed V and J ends, which lost 4 bases and 5 bases, there was a span of 20 bases. The CDR3, as DNA: TGTGCCAGCAGTTATAGGCTCGGGGGACCGATGTATGGCTACACCTTC. This codes for CASSYRLGGPMYGYTF.

This chain connects TRBV28 to TRBJ1-2; TRBD1 matches 8 bases. The junction had 5 bases not matched to a gene; V was cut back by 6 bases and J by 2 bases. CDR1 is MDHEN and CDR2 is SYDVKM in the germline V gene. The CDR3 runs to 14 residues. CDR3 region: CASSGDRPNYGYTF. CDR3 bases: TGTGCCAGCAGCGGGGACAGGCCCAACTATGGCTACACCTTC.

This clonotype came up many times. The V call is TRBV20-1, the J call TRBJ1-1; no clear D gene. The CDR3 length is 13 residues. Germline assignment: CDR1 DFQATT and CDR2 SNEGSKA (reference sequence). V lost 0 bases, J lost 5 bases, and 10 bases lay in between. The CDR3 region is CSAREYRRTEAFF. DNA of the CDR3: TGCAGTGCTAGAGAGTACCGGAGGACTGAAGCTTTCTTT.

This clonotype showed up just a few times. The gene calls are TRBV28 and TRBJ2-5, with D unresolved. The CDR3 has 14 residues. Germline V gene data show CDR1 as MDHEN and CDR2 as SYDVKM. Trimming shortened V by 5 bases and J by 0 bases, and 10 bases separated the two germline ends. CDR3: CASSMTLDQETQYF. The CDR3 coding sequence is TGTGCCAGCAGTATGACGCTAGACCAAGAGACCCAGTACTTC.

In its sample, this clonotype was seen a few times. The chain joins TRBV20-1 to TRBJ1-2; maybe TRBD1 (6 bases). Germline CDR1 DFQATT, CDR2 SNEGSKA (reference sequence). CDR3 size: 12 residues. The V end was cut by 5 bases, the J end by 4 bases, with 11 bases between. The CDR3 region is CSAPPDSYGYTF. CDR3 coding DNA: TGCAGTGCTCCCCCGGACAGCTATGGCTACACCTTC.

This clonotype was counted at least ten times. The rearrangement joins TRBV2 to TRBJ1-1, with no clear D. Germline V gives CDR1 SNHLY, CDR2 FYNNEI. Trimming removed 7 bases from V and 1 base from J, with 10 bases in between. The CDR3 runs 13 residues. For the CDR3, the DNA is TGTGCCAGCACCCTAGCAAGGAACACTGAAGCTTTCTTT. Its translation: CASTLARNTEAFF.